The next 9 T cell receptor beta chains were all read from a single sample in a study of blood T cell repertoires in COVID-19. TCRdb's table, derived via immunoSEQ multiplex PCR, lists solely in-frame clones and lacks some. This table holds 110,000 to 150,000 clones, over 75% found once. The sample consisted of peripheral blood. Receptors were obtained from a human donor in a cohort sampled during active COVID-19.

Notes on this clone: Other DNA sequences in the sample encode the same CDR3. CDR3 nucleotide sequence: TGTGCCAGCTCACCGGGACAGGGTGAAAAACTGTTTTTT. Its translation is CASSPGQGEKLFF. The V and J genes are TRBV18 and TRBJ1-4; the match to TRBD1 covers 9 bases. The CDR3 has 13 residues. V shed 3 bases, J shed 7 bases, and the junction held 0 bases outside the gene matches. The germline gives CDR1 KGHSH, CDR2 LQKENI. Full variable domain (remainder filled in from reference TRBV18 and TRBJ1-4): NAGVMQNPRHLVRRRGQEARLRCSPMKGHSHVYWYRQLPEEGLKFMVYLQKENIIDESGMPKERFSAEFPKEGPSILRIQQVVRGDSAAYFCASSPGQGEKLFFGSGTQLSVL.

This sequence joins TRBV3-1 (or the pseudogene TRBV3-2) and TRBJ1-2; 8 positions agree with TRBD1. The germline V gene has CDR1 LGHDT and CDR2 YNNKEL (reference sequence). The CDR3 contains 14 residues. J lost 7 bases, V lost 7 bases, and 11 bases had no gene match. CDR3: CASNPQGASSGYTF. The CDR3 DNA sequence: TGTGCCAGCAATCCCCAGGGGGCGAGCTCTGGCTACACCTTC.

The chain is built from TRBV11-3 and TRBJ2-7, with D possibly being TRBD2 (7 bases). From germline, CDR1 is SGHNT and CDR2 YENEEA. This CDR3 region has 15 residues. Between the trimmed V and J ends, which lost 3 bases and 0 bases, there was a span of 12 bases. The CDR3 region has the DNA TGTGCCAGCAGCTTGGGGGGGCCTTCCTCCTACGAGCAGTACTTC. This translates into CASSLGGPSSYEQYF.

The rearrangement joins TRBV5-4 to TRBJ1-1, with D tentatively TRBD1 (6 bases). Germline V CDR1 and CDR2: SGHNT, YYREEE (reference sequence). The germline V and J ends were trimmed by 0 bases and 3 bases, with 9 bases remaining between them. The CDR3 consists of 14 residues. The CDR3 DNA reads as TGTGCCAGCAGCTTGGACAGGGCGGACACTGAAGCTTTCTTT. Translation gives CASSLDRADTEAFF.

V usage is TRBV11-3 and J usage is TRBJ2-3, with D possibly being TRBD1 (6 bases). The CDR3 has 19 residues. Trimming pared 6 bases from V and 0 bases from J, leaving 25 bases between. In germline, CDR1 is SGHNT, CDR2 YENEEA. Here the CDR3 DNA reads TGTGCCAGCAGGGGGGCCTCTCAGGGGACAAGGCTCAGCACAGATACGCAGTATTTT. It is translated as CASRGASQGTRLSTDTQYF. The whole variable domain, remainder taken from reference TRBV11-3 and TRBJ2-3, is EAGVVQSPRYKIIEKKQPVAFWCNPISGHNTLYWYLQNLGQGPELLIRYENEEAVDDSQLPKDRFSAERLKGVDSTLKIQPAELGDSAVYLCASRGASQGTRLSTDTQYFGPGTRLTVL.

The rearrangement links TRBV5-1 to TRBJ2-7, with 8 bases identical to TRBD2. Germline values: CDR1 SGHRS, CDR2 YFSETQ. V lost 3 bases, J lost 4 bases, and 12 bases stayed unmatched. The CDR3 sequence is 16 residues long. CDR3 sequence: CASSSIIGGALYEQYF. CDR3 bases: TGCGCCAGCAGCTCGATTATCGGGGGGGCGTTGTACGAGCAGTACTTC.

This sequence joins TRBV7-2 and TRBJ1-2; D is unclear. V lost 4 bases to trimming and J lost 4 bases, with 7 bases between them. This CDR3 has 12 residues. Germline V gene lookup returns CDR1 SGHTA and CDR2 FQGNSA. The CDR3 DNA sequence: TGTGCCAGCAGCTCCTTTCTCTATGGCTACACCTTC. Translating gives CASSSFLYGYTF.

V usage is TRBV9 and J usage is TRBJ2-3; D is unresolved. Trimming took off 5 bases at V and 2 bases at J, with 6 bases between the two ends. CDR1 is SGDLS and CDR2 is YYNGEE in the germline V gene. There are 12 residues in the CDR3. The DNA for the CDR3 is TGTGCCAGCAGTCGTCTCACAGATACGCAGTATTTT. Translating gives CASSRLTDTQYF.

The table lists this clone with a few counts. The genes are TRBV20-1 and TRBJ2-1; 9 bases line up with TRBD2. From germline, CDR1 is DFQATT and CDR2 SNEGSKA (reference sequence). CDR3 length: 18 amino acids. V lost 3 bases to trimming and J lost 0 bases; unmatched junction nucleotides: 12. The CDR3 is CSASLVGTSRTSYNEQFF. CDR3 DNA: TGCAGTGCTAGTCTAGTTGGGACTAGCAGGACCTCCTACAATGAGCAGTTCTTC.